This TCR beta chain was profiled in a study of T cells in Graves' hyperthyroidism and ophthalmopathy. The study's findings and limits: For ophthalmopathy, model prediction preceded onset by a median about 6 months.

This clonotype was detected ten times or more. Its antigen is as yet unknown. Exclusion of patients followed from uncontrolled infection, other autoimmune disease, pregnancy or lactation. RNA transcripts gave rise to amplified TCR beta CDR3 regions. HTBI primers were used for first-round RT-PCR of the TCR CDR3. MiXCR, run by TCRdb on the multiplex PCR reads, gives a single entry per CDR3 protein. The data show around 250,000 distinct CDR3 sequences, with about 15% seen just once and 13% held by the top ten. The germline gives CDR1 MNHNS, CDR2 SASEGT. The CDR3 totals 20 residues. The V gene end was trimmed by 6 bases and the J gene end by 3 bases; junction bases not matched to a gene: 18.

The source material was blood. The chain employs TRBV6-1 and TRBJ2-2; 11 nucleotides agree with TRBD2. The sequence came from a woman aged 40 to 50 with Graves' hyperthyroidism that later progressed to Graves' ophthalmopathy. The CDR3: CASRETGVRLAGLDTGELFF. The CDR3 DNA reads as TGTGCCAGCAGGGAGACAGGGGTACGACTAGCGGGACTCGACACCGGGGAGCTGTTTTTT.